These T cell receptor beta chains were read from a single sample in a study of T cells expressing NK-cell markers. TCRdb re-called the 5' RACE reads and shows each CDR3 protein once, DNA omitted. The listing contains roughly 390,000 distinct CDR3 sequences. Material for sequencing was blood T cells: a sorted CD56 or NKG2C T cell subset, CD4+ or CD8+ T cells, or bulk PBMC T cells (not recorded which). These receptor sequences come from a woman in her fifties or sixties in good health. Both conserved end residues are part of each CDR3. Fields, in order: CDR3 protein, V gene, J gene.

CDR3: CSAEELGAEQFF
V: TRBV20-1
J: TRBJ2-1

CDR3: CASDPGTAEAFF
V: TRBV12-5
J: TRBJ1-1

CDR3: CAIAPTGGNTEAFF
V: TRBV10-3
J: TRBJ1-1

CDR3: CASSWGDGVVGELFF
V: TRBV27
J: TRBJ2-2

CDR3: CASRPAGSTGELFF
V: TRBV5-1
J: TRBJ2-2

CDR3: CASSDRDRSEEQYF
V: TRBV11-2
J: TRBJ2-7

CDR3: CSARDSSNWDTQYF
V: TRBV20-1
J: TRBJ2-3

CDR3: CASSLEVAGGRETQYF
V: TRBV7-2
J: TRBJ2-5

CDR3: CATSAPVGTSGSHEQFF
V: TRBV15
J: TRBJ2-1

CDR3: CSAETGTYNEQFF
V: TRBV29-1
J: TRBJ2-1

CDR3: CASPRRGESSYNEQFF
V: TRBV6-1
J: TRBJ2-1

CDR3: CATSRDFPLQETQYF
V: TRBV15
J: TRBJ2-5

CDR3: CASSYGGSSGTQETQYF
V: TRBV6-2/TRBV6-3
J: TRBJ2-5

CDR3: CASSQLLVYNEQFF
V: TRBV3-1
J: TRBJ2-1

CDR3: CASSHFSGTGEETQYF
V: TRBV4-1
J: TRBJ2-5

CDR3: CASQSAGAWGEQFF
V: TRBV5-1
J: TRBJ2-1

CDR3: CASSFSRQGQGYTF
V: TRBV7-8
J: TRBJ1-2

CDR3: CASTVSMGGYTF
V: TRBV12-3/TRBV12-4
J: TRBJ1-2

CDR3: CASSTIQAPYEQYF
V: TRBV11-2
J: TRBJ2-7

CDR3: CASSSKRGDNQPQHF
V: TRBV6-5
J: TRBJ1-5